This TCR beta chain derives from a study of T-cell memory formation after mild COVID-19. Of note for this clonotype: The target antigen is unknown.

It was 5'RACE with constant-segment primers that produced the TCR alpha and TCR beta cDNA libraries, which carried sample barcodes and UMIs. Via MiXCR, TCRdb re-called the 5' RACE reads, giving one row per CDR3 protein. The data show hundreds of thousands of distinct CDR3 sequences, 20% to 25% seen once. The study, taken as a whole, reports: Prior to infection, memory already included some responding clones, suggesting cross-reactive memory joined. CD8+ contracting clones occupied EMRA, while CD4+ ones occupied mainly CM and EM.

CDR3 length: 14 amino acids. From germline, CDR1 is SGHRS and CDR2 YFSETQ. The V and J ends lost 4 bases and 6 bases, in that order; junction bases with no gene match: 9. The rearrangement links TRBV5-1 to TRBJ2-7; TRBD1 matches 8 bases. The receptor was isolated from a man younger than 35 who had mild COVID-19 (a few samples of this study predate the infection). Cell type and time point are not known. Sequenced: PBMCs or a T cell subset sorted from them (not recorded which). The DNA of the CDR3 is TGCGCCAGCAGCGTAGAACAGGGGGAGTTCGAGCAGTACTTC. As protein: CASSVEQGEFEQYF.